The clone carrying this T cell receptor (beta chain) was counted between two and nine times. The sample belongs to a study of blood T cell repertoires in COVID-19. Across the study: The samples span acute and convalescent COVID-19 from the United States, Italy and Spain. PBMCs, B-cell-depleted T cells, or T cells provided the cDNA or gDNA that made up the material.

Authors' methods: Reference gene primer amplification gave estimated nucleated cell counts. The assay was immunoSEQ multiplex PCR, and TCRdb's table has in-frame clones only and misses some. From that table come the V and J calls and clone size; the DNA was used to work out D and trimming. The sample lists tens of thousands of clones, approximately 84% occurring once. The CDR3 is 14 amino acids. The germline V gene encodes CDR1 SGHTA and CDR2 FQGNSA. V shed 6 bases, J shed 3 bases, and the junction held 4 bases outside the gene matches. The sample taken for sequencing was peripheral blood. This chain uses TRBV7-2 with TRBJ2-7; TRBD2 matches 11 bases. The clonotype comes from a man between 60 and 75 years old with COVID-19, enrolled during active disease. CDR3 loop: CASRQGLAVYEQYF. The CDR3 nucleotides read TGTGCCAGCAGGCAGGGACTAGCGGTCTACGAGCAGTACTTC.